The rows below give T cell receptor beta chains drawn from one sample of a study of beta chain features in type 1 diabetes. Measured with immunoSEQ multiplex PCR; TCRdb has only the in-frame clones, and not every one. Of a few hundred thousand clones listed, around an eighth are singletons. The material sequenced was naive CD4+ T cells from blood. Source of these receptors: a woman younger than 30 with type 1 diabetes. The CDR3 runs from the conserved cysteine through the conserved F or W. Fields, in order: CDR3 protein, CDR3 DNA, V gene, clone size, D gene, J gene. The D gene is left open where the match is weak. Size tells how often a clone was seen (once, few, many) or the class of an expanded clone, and some rows leave it out.

CDR3: CASSSRGSEQFF; DNA: TGCGCCAGCAGCTCGCGGGGGAGTGAGCAGTTCTTC; V: TRBV5-1; size: few; D: TRBD2; J: TRBJ2-1
CDR3: CSAMYRPGLAGDRLYEQYF; DNA: TGCAGCGCCATGTACCGACCGGGACTAGCGGGAGACCGTCTATACGAGCAGTACTTC; V: TRBV29-1; size: few; D: TRBD2; J: TRBJ2-7
CDR3: CASSLMAGVEQYF; DNA: TGTGCCAGCAGTTTAATGGCGGGAGTCGAGCAGTACTTC; V: TRBV28; size: NA; D: TRBD2; J: TRBJ2-7
CDR3: CASSVGLAGTDTQYF; DNA: TGTGCCAGCAGCGTCGGACTAGCGGGCACAGATACGCAGTATTTT; V: TRBV9; size: few; D: TRBD2; J: TRBJ2-3
CDR3: CSVEGGADYGFDEQFF; DNA: TGCAGCGTTGAGGGGGGTGCGGACTATGGTTTCGATGAGCAGTTCTTC; V: TRBV29-1; size: few; D: NA; J: TRBJ2-1
CDR3: CAWSTGYGYTF; DNA: TGTGCCTGGAGTACTGGCTATGGCTACACCTTC; V: TRBV30; size: NA; D: NA; J: TRBJ1-2
CDR3: CASRREVQETQYF; DNA: TGTGCCAGCAGGCGCGAGGTCCAAGAGACCCAGTACTTC; V: TRBV7-2; size: NA; D: NA; J: TRBJ2-5
CDR3: CASGTGQGPYSTQYF; DNA: TGTGCTAGTGGTACGGGACAGGGGCCGTACTCGACCCAGTACTTC; V: TRBV12-5; size: few; D: TRBD1; J: TRBJ2-5
CDR3: CAWGGRNTEAFF; DNA: TGTGCCTGGGGGGGCCGGAACACTGAAGCTTTCTTT; V: TRBV30; size: NA; D: NA; J: TRBJ1-1
CDR3: CASSFGRNEQFF; DNA: TGTGCCAGCAGTTTCGGTAGAAATGAGCAGTTCTTC; V: TRBV28; size: few; D: NA; J: TRBJ2-1
CDR3: CATSSLRDRGETQYF; DNA: TGTGCCACCAGCAGCTTGAGGGACAGGGGAGAGACCCAGTACTTC; V: TRBV15; size: few; D: TRBD1; J: TRBJ2-5
CDR3: CASSLEGTLAYGYTF; DNA: TGTGCCAGCAGCTTGGAGGGGACGCTAGCCTATGGCTACACCTTC; V: TRBV7-8; size: NA; D: NA; J: TRBJ1-2
CDR3: CASSKVTGGTSGANVLTF; DNA: TGTGCCAGCAGCAAAGTAACAGGGGGAACTTCTGGGGCCAACGTCCTGACTTTC; V: TRBV21-1; size: few; D: NA; J: TRBJ2-6
CDR3: CASSLTSGIQETQYF; DNA: TGTGCCAGCAGCTTGACTAGCGGGATCCAAGAGACCCAGTACTTC; V: TRBV7-9; size: few; D: TRBD2; J: TRBJ2-5
CDR3: CATTGDTQYF; DNA: TGTGCCACCACGGGAGATACGCAGTATTTT; V: TRBV11-3; size: NA; D: NA; J: TRBJ2-3
CDR3: CAISESRTLGETQYF; DNA: TGTGCCATCAGTGAGTCGAGGACTCTTGGGGAGACCCAGTACTTC; V: TRBV10-3; size: NA; D: NA; J: TRBJ2-5
CDR3: CASSFFSSGRFNEQFF; DNA: TGTGCCAGCAGCTTTTTCAGCAGCGGGAGATTCAATGAGCAGTTCTTC; V: TRBV7-9; size: few; D: TRBD2; J: TRBJ2-1
CDR3: CASSLEGLEQYF; DNA: TGCGCCAGCAGCTTGGAGGGGCTCGAGCAGTACTTC; V: TRBV5-1; size: few; D: NA; J: TRBJ2-7
CDR3: CASTPRVREDGNEQYF; DNA: TGTGCCAGCACCCCCCGGGTGCGGGAGGACGGCAACGAGCAGTACTTC; V: TRBV27; size: NA; D: TRBD2; J: TRBJ2-7
CDR3: CASSPPSRDSYEQYF; DNA: TGTGCCAGCTCACCACCCTCGCGGGACAGTTACGAGCAGTACTTC; V: TRBV18; size: few; D: NA; J: TRBJ2-7
CDR3: CASSPQDREVEQFF; DNA: TGTGCCAGCTCACCACAGGACAGGGAGGTTGAGCAGTTCTTC; V: TRBV18; size: NA; D: TRBD1; J: TRBJ2-1
CDR3: CASSQDGTGLGYTF; DNA: TGCGCCAGCAGCCAAGATGGGACAGGGCTGGGCTACACCTTC; V: TRBV4-3; size: few; D: TRBD1; J: TRBJ1-2
CDR3: CATSRPSGGETQYF; DNA: TGTGCCACCAGCAGACCCTCCGGGGGGGAGACCCAGTACTTC; V: TRBV15; size: few; D: TRBD2; J: TRBJ2-5
CDR3: CASSLVVNTEAFF; DNA: TGTGCCAGCTCACTCGTCGTGAACACTGAAGCTTTCTTT; V: TRBV18; size: few; D: NA; J: TRBJ1-1
CDR3: CAWSGTATEAFF; DNA: TGTGCCTGGAGTGGGACAGCCACTGAAGCTTTCTTT; V: TRBV30; size: NA; D: NA; J: TRBJ1-1
CDR3: CASSDTAYGANVLTF; DNA: TGTGCCAGCAGTGATACAGCTTACGGGGCCAACGTCCTGACTTTC; V: TRBV2; size: NA; D: NA; J: TRBJ2-6
CDR3: CASSPSTDTQYF; DNA: TGTGCCAGCTCACCCTCGACAGATACGCAGTATTTT; V: TRBV18; size: NA; D: NA; J: TRBJ2-3
CDR3: CASSSRLARSYNEQFF; DNA: TGTGCCAGCAGCTCCAGACTAGCGAGGTCCTACAATGAGCAGTTCTTC; V: TRBV11-2; size: few; D: TRBD2; J: TRBJ2-1
CDR3: CSVGQGRGGTQYF; DNA: TGCAGCGTTGGACAGGGGAGGGGTGGTACGCAGTATTTT; V: TRBV29-1; size: few; D: NA; J: TRBJ2-3
CDR3: CSVRGLGDNEQFF; DNA: TGCAGCGTCAGGGGGCTGGGGGACAATGAGCAGTTCTTC; V: TRBV29-1; size: NA; D: TRBD1; J: TRBJ2-1
CDR3: CAWDPDRGQGAFF; DNA: TGTGCCTGGGACCCTGACAGGGGACAGGGTGCTTTCTTT; V: TRBV30; size: few; D: TRBD1; J: TRBJ1-1
CDR3: CASSSRGLYTGELFF; DNA: TGTGCCAGCAGCTCCAGGGGGCTGTACACCGGGGAGCTGTTTTTT; V: TRBV7-9; size: NA; D: TRBD1; J: TRBJ2-2
CDR3: CASSLQLAFGDTQYF; DNA: TGTGCCAGCAGCTTACAGCTAGCGTTTGGAGATACGCAGTATTTT; V: TRBV7-9; size: NA; D: NA; J: TRBJ2-3
CDR3: CASSWVAGVPQETQYF; DNA: TGTGCCAGCAGCTGGGTAGCGGGAGTTCCCCAAGAGACCCAGTACTTC; V: TRBV7-2; size: NA; D: TRBD2; J: TRBJ2-5
CDR3: CASSLLGTGNLIQPQHF; DNA: TGTGCCAGCAGTTTATTGGGGACAGGTAATTTAATTCAGCCCCAGCATTTT; V: TRBV28; size: NA; D: TRBD1; J: TRBJ1-5
CDR3: CATRGELAGDNEQFF; DNA: TGTGCCACCAGGGGGGAACTAGCGGGGGACAATGAGCAGTTCTTC; V: TRBV6-5; size: NA; D: TRBD2; J: TRBJ2-1
CDR3: CASSFPDRAQETQYF; DNA: TGCGCCAGCAGCTTCCCGGACAGGGCTCAAGAGACCCAGTACTTC; V: TRBV5-1; size: NA; D: TRBD1; J: TRBJ2-5
CDR3: CASSFRGSSTDTQYF; DNA: TGTGCCAGCAGCTTTCGGGGGAGTAGCACAGATACGCAGTATTTT; V: TRBV7-2; size: NA; D: NA; J: TRBJ2-3
CDR3: CASSSGLSSTDTQYF; DNA: TGTGCCAGCAGCTCGGGACTATCAAGCACAGATACGCAGTATTTT; V: TRBV7-9; size: NA; D: TRBD2; J: TRBJ2-3
CDR3: CASSRRGDYNEQFF; DNA: TGTGCCAGCAGCCGCAGGGGGGATTACAATGAGCAGTTCTTC; V: TRBV7-2; size: few; D: NA; J: TRBJ2-1
CDR3: CASSGRGYEQYF; DNA: TGTGCCAGCAGTGGGCGGGGCTACGAGCAGTACTTC; V: TRBV25-1; size: few; D: NA; J: TRBJ2-7
CDR3: CASSPPGGTNEKLFF; DNA: TGTGCCAGCAGCCCGCCGGGTGGGACTAATGAAAAACTGTTTTTT; V: TRBV7-2; size: few; D: NA; J: TRBJ1-4
CDR3: CAWSHDRGWRFMNTEAFF; DNA: TGTGCCTGGAGTCATGACAGGGGATGGAGATTCATGAACACTGAAGCTTTCTTT; V: TRBV30; size: few; D: TRBD1; J: TRBJ1-1
CDR3: CSVGGFQGTGYTF; DNA: TGCAGCGTTGGTGGCTTTCAGGGCACTGGCTACACCTTC; V: TRBV29-1; size: few; D: NA; J: TRBJ1-2
CDR3: CASSRDRGNTEAFF; DNA: TGTGCCAGCAGCCGGGACAGAGGGAACACTGAAGCTTTCTTT; V: TRBV7-3; size: NA; D: TRBD1; J: TRBJ1-1
CDR3: CASSGGTVGTLDTQYF; DNA: TGCGCCAGCAGCGGCGGGACAGTAGGAACCTTAGATACGCAGTATTTT; V: TRBV5-1; size: few; D: NA; J: TRBJ2-3
CDR3: CASRPRDRVYEQYF; DNA: TGTGCCAGCAGGCCTCGGGACAGGGTCTACGAGCAGTACTTC; V: TRBV28; size: few; D: TRBD1; J: TRBJ2-7
CDR3: CASSLQGAGETQYF; DNA: TGTGCCAGCAGCCTGCAGGGGGCCGGGGAGACCCAGTACTTC; V: TRBV9; size: few; D: TRBD1; J: TRBJ2-5
CDR3: CASSDTGLAAYEQYF; DNA: TGTGCCAGCAGTGATACGGGACTAGCGGCCTACGAGCAGTACTTC; V: TRBV25-1; size: few; D: TRBD2; J: TRBJ2-7
CDR3: CASGLAGGDEQYF; DNA: TGTGCCTCGGGACTAGCGGGAGGGGATGAGCAGTACTTC; V: TRBV10-3; size: few; D: TRBD2; J: TRBJ2-7
CDR3: CAWSVRDTGELFF; DNA: TGTGCCTGGAGTGTACGGGATACCGGGGAGCTGTTTTTT; V: TRBV30; size: NA; D: NA; J: TRBJ2-2
CDR3: CASSGRGKTSYNEQFF; DNA: TGTGCCAGCAGCGGGCGCGGGAAAACCTCCTACAATGAGCAGTTCTTC; V: TRBV9; size: NA; D: NA; J: TRBJ2-1
CDR3: CASSPLAGEDTQYF; DNA: TGTGCCAGCAGCCCCCTAGCGGGAGAAGATACGCAGTATTTT; V: TRBV5-4; size: NA; D: TRBD2; J: TRBJ2-3
CDR3: CASSHGQTFTDTQYF; DNA: TGCGCCAGCAGCCACGGACAGACATTCACAGATACGCAGTATTTT; V: TRBV4-1; size: once; D: NA; J: TRBJ2-3
CDR3: CASSHRGNQPQHF; DNA: TGTGCCTCCTCTCACAGGGGGAATCAGCCCCAGCATTTT; V: TRBV30; size: NA; D: TRBD1; J: TRBJ1-5
CDR3: CAWSKGKLFF; DNA: TGTGCCTGGAGTAAGGGGAAACTGTTTTTT; V: TRBV30; size: NA; D: NA; J: TRBJ1-4
CDR3: CASSYRTGFNQPQHF; DNA: TGTGCCAGCAGTTACCGGACAGGGTTCAATCAGCCCCAGCATTTT; V: TRBV6-6; size: NA; D: TRBD1; J: TRBJ1-5